This record covers a single T cell receptor beta chain. These data originate in a study of blood T cell repertoires in COVID-19. Study-wide context: Some COVID-19 samples were acute and others convalescent; all came from the United States, Italy and Spain. The cDNA or gDNA used as material had been derived from T cells, B-cell-depleted T cells, or PBMCs.

Clones were read by immunoSEQ multiplex PCR, and TCRdb kept only the in-frame ones, dropping some. This sample carries around 130,000 clones, about 84% of them seen once, and the ten largest clones take around 4%. Germline CDR1 reads LGHNA; CDR2 reads YSLEER. This CDR3 is built from 13 residues. V was clipped by 1 base and J by 9 bases, with 13 bases between them. The origin of this receptor is a man in his 60s with acute or convalescent COVID-19. Sequences were obtained from peripheral blood. The V call is TRBV4-3, the J call TRBJ2-7; a possible D gene is TRBD1 (6 bases). The CDR3 is CASSQVPAGAQYF. DNA of the CDR3: TGCGCCAGCAGCCAAGTGCCCGCAGGGGCGCAGTACTTC.